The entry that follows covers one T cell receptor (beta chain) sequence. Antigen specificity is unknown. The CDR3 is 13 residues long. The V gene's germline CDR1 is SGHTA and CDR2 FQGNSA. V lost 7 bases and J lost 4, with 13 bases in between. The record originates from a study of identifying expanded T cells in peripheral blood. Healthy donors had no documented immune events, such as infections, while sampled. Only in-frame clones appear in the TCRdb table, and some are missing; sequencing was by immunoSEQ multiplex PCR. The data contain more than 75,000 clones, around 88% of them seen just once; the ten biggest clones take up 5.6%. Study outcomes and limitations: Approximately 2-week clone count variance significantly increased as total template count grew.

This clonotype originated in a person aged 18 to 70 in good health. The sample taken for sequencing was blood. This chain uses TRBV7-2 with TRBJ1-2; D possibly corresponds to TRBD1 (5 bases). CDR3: CASNIKGSYGYTF. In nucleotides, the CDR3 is TGTGCCAGCAACATAAAGGGGTCCTATGGCTACACCTTC.